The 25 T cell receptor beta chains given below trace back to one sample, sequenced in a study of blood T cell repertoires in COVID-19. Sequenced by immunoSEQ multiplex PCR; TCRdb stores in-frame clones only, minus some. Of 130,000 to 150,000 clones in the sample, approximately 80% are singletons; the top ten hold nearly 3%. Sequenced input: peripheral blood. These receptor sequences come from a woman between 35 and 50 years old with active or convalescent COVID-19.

CDR3 sequence: CASSPRAGTRNTEAFF. Written as DNA, the CDR3 is TGCGCCAGCAGCCCCCGGGCAGGGACAAGGAACACTGAAGCTTTCTTT. The chain carries TRBV5-1 and TRBJ1-1; maybe TRBD1 (6 bases). The germline V gene has CDR1 SGHRS and CDR2 YFSETQ. The ends were cut back, 4 bases at V and 1 base at J, with 17 bases in the middle. The length of the CDR3 is 16 residues. Complete variable domain (other parts from reference TRBV5-1 and TRBJ1-1): KAGVTQTPRYLIKTRGQQVTLSCSPISGHRSVSWYQQTPGQGLQFLFEYFSETQRNKGNFPGRFSGRQFSNSRSEMNVSTLELGDSALYLCASSPRAGTRNTEAFFGQGTRLTVV.

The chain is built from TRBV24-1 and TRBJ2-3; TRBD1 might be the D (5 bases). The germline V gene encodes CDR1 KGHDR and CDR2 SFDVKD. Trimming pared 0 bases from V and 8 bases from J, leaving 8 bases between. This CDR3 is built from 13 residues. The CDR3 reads CATSDLNRRTQYF. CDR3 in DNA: TGTGCCACCAGTGATTTGAACAGGCGTACGCAGTATTTT.

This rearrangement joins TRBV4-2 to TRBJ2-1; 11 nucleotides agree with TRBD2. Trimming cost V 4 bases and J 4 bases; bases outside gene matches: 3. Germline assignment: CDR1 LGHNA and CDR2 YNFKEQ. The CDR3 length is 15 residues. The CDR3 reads CASSPGTSGYNEQFF. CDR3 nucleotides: TGTGCCAGCAGCCCCGGGACTAGCGGTTACAATGAGCAGTTCTTC.

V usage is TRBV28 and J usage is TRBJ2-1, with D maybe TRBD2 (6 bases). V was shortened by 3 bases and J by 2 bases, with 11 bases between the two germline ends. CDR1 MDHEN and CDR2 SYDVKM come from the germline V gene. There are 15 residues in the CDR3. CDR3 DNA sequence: TGTGCCAGCAGTTTGGGCGGGATACCCTACAATGAGCAGTTCTTC. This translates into CASSLGGIPYNEQFF.

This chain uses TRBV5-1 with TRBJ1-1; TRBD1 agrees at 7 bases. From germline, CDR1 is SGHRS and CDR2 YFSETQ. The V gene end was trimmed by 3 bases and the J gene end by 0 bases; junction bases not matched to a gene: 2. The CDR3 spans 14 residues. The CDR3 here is CASSWDSLNTEAFF. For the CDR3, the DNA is TGCGCCAGCAGCTGGGACAGCCTGAACACTGAAGCTTTCTTT.

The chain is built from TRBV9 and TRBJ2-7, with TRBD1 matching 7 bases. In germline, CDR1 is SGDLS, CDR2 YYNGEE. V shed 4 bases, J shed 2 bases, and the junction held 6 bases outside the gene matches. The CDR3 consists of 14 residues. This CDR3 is CASSPGQTPYEQYF. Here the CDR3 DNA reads TGTGCCAGCAGCCCGGGACAGACCCCCTACGAGCAGTACTTC.

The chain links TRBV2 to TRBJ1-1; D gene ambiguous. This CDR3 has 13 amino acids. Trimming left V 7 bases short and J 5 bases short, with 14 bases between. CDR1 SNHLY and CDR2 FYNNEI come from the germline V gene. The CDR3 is CASIRELRTEAFF. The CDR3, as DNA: TGTGCCAGCATCCGAGAGCTGAGGACTGAAGCTTTCTTT.

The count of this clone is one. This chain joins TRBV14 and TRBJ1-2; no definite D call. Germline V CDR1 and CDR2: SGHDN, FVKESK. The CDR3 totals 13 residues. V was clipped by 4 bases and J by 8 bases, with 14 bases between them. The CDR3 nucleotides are TGTGCCAGCAGCCCTGGACTCGAGCACGGCTACACCTTC. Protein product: CASSPGLEHGYTF.

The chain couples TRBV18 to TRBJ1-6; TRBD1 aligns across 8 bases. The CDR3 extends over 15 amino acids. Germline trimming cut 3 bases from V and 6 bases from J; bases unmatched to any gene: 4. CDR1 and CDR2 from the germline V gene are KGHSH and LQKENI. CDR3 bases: TGTGCCAGCTCACCCTGGACAGGGTCTAATTCACCCCTCCACTTT. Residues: CASSPWTGSNSPLHF.

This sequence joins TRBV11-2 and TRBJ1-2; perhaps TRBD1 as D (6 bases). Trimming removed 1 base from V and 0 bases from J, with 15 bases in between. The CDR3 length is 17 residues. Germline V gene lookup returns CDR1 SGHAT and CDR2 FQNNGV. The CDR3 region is CASSLVVWRTANYGYTF. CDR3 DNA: TGTGCCAGCAGCTTAGTAGTATGGCGGACAGCTAACTATGGCTACACCTTC.

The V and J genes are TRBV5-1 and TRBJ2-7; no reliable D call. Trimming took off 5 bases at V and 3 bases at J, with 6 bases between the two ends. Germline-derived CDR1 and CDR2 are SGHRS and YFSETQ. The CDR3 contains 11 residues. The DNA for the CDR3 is TGCGCCAGCAGTGGTAGCTACGAGCAGTACTTC. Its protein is CASSGSYEQYF.

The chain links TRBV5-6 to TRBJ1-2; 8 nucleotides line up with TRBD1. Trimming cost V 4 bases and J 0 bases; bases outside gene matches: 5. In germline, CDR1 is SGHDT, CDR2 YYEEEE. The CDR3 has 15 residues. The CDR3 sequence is CASSPQQGANYGYTF. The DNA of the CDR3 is TGTGCCAGCAGCCCACAACAGGGGGCTAACTATGGCTACACCTTC.

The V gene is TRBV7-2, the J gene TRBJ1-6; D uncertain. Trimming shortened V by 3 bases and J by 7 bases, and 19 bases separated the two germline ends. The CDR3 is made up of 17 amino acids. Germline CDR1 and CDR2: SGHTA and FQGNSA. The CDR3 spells CASSLGIFGGNNSPLHF. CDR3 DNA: TGTGCCAGCAGCTTGGGGATTTTCGGAGGGAACAATTCACCCCTCCACTTT.

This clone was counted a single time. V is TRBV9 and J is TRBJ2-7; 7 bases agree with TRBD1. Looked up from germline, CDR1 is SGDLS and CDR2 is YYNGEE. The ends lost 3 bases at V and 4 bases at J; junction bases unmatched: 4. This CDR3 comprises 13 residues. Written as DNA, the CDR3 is TGTGCCAGCAGCGGGGCAGGGGGTTACGAGCAGTACTTC. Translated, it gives CASSGAGGYEQYF.

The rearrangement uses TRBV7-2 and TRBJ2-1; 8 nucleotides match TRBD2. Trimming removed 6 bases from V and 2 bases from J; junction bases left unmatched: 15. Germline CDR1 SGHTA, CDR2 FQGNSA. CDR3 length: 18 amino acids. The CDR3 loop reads CASRAPRESGSAYNEQFF. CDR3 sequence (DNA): TGTGCCAGCAGAGCCCCCCGGGAAAGCGGGAGTGCCTACAATGAGCAGTTCTTC.

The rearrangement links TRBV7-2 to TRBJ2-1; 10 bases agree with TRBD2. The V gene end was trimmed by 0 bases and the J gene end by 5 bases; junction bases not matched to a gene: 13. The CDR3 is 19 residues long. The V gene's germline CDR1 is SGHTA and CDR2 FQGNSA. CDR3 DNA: TGTGCCAGCAGCTTAGCGGGGTTGGTGACTAGCGGGCTCAACAATGAGCAGTTCTTC. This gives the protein CASSLAGLVTSGLNNEQFF.

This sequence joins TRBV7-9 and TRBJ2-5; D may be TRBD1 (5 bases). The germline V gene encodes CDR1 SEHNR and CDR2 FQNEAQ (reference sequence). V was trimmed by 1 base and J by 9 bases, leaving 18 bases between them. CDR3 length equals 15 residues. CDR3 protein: CASSLVSAQEQSQYF. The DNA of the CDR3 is TGTGCCAGCAGCTTAGTTTCAGCACAGGAGCAATCCCAGTACTTC.

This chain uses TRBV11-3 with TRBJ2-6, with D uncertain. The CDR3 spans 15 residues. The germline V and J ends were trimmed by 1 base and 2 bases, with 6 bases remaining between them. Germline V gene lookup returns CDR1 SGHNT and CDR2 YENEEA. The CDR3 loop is CASSLGRAGANVLTF. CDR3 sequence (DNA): TGTGCCAGCAGCTTAGGCCGGGCTGGGGCCAACGTCCTGACTTTC.

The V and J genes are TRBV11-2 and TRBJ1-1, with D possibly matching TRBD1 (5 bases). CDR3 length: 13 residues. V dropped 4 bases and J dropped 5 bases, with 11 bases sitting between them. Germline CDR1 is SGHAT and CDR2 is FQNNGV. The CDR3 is CASSSPGGTEAFF. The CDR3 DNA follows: TGTGCCAGCAGCTCCCCGGGGGGAACTGAAGCTTTCTTT.

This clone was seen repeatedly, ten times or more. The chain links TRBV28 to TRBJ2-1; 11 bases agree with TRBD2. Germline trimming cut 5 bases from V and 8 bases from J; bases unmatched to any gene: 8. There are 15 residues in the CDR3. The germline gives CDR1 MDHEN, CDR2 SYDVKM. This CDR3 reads CASSSTSGSWHEQFF. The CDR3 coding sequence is TGTGCCAGCAGTAGCACTAGCGGGAGTTGGCATGAGCAGTTCTTC.

The CDR3, as DNA: TGTGCCAGCCTTCGCGGCGGGAGAAACTACGAGCAGTACTTC. This sequence encodes CASLRGGRNYEQYF. This chain joins TRBV13 and TRBJ2-7; TRBD2 agrees at 7 bases. The trim removed 8 bases at V and 3 bases at J, leaving 10 bases unmatched. CDR3 length: 14 residues. The V gene's germline CDR1 is PRHDT and CDR2 FYEKMQ (reference sequence).

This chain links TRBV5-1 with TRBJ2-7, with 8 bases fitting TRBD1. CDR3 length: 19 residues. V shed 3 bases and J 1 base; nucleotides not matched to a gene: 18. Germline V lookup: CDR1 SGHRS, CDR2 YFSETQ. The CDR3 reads CASSYNVPTGVTTSYEQYF. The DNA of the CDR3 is TGCGCCAGCAGCTATAACGTCCCGACAGGGGTAACGACTTCCTACGAGCAGTACTTC.

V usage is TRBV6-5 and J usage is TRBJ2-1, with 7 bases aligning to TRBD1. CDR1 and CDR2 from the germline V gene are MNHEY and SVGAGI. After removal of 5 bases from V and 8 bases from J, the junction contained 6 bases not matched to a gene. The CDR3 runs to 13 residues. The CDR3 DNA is TGTGCCAGCAGTCTAAGACAGGGAGATGAGCAGTTCTTC. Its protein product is CASSLRQGDEQFF.

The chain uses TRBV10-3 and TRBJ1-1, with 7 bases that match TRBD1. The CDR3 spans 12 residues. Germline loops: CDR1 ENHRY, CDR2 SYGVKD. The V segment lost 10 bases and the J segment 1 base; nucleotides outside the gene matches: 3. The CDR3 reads CATRQGNTEAFF. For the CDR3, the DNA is TGTGCCACCCGACAGGGGAACACTGAAGCTTTCTTT.

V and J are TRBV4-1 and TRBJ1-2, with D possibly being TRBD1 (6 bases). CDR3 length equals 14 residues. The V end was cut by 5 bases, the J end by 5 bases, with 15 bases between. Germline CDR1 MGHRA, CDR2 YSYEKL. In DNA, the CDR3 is TGCGCCAGCAGCACCCGGGACACCGCATATGGCTACACCTTC. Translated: CASSTRDTAYGYTF.